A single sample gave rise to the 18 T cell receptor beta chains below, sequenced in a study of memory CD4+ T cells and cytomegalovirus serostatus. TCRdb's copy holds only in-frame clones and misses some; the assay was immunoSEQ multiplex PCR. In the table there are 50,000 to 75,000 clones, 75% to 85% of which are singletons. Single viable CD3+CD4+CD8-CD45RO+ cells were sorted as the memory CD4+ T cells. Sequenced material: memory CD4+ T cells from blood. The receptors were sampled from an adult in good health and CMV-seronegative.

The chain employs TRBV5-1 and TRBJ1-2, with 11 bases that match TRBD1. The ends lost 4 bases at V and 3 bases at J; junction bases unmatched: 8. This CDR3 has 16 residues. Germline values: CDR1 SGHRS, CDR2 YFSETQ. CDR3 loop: CASSPGQGAGDYGYTF. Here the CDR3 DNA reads TGCGCCAGCAGCCCTGGACAGGGGGCTGGGGACTATGGCTACACCTTC.

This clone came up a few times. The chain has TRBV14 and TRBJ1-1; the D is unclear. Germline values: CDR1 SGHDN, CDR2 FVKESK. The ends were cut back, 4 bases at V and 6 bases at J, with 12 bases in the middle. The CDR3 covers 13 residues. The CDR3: CASSPPWSAEAFF. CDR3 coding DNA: TGTGCCAGCAGCCCGCCGTGGAGCGCTGAAGCTTTCTTT. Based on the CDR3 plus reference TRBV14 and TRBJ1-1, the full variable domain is EAGVTQFPSHSVIEKGQTVTLRCDPISGHDNLYWYRRVMGKEIKFLLHFVKESKQDESGMPNNRFLAERTGGTYSTLKVQPAELEDSGVYFCASSPPWSAEAFFGQGTRLTVV.

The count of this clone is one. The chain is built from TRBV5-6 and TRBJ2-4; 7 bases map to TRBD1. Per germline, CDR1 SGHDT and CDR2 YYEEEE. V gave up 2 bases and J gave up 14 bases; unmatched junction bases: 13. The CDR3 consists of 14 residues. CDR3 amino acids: CASSFSGTATKEYF. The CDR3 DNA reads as TGTGCCAGCAGCTTCTCCGGGACAGCCACAAAAGAGTACTTC.

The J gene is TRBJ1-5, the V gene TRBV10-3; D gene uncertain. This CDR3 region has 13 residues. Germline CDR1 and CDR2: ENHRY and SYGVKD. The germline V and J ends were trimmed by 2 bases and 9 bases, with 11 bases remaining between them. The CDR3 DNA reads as TGTGCCATCAGTGAGCGTGGGGATTCGCCCCAGCATTTT. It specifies CAISERGDSPQHF.

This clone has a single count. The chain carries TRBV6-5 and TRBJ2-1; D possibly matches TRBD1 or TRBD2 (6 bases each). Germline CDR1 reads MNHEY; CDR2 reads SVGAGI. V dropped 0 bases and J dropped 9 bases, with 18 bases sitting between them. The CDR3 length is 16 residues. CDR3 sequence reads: CASSYSGGRARSEQFF. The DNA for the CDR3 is TGTGCCAGCAGTTACTCGGGGGGCCGGGCGAGGAGTGAGCAGTTCTTC.

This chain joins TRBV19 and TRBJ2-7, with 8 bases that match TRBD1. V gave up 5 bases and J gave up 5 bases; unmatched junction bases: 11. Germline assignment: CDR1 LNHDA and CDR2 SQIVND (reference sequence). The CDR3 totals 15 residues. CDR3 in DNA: TGTGCCAGTAGTCCCCGGACAGGGAGAGCTGACGAGCAGTACTTC. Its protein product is CASSPRTGRADEQYF.

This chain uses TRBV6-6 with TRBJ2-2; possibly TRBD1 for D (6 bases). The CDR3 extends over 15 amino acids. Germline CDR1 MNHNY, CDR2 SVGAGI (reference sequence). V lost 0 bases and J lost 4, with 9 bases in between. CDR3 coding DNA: TGTGCCAGCAGTTACTCAACAGGGACCACCGGGGAGCTGTTTTTT. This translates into CASSYSTGTTGELFF.

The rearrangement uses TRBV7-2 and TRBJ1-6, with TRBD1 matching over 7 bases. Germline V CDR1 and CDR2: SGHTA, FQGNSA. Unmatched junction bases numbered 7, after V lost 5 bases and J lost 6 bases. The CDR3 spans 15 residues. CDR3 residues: CASSPTGNPNSPLHF. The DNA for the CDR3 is TGTGCCAGCAGCCCGACAGGGAACCCTAATTCACCCCTCCACTTT. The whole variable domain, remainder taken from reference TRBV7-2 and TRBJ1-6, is GAGVSQSPSNKVTEKGKDVELRCDPISGHTALYWYRQSLGQGLEFLIYFQGNSAPDKSGLPSDRFSAERTGGSVSTLTIQRTQQEDSAVYLCASSPTGNPNSPLHFGNGTRLTVT.

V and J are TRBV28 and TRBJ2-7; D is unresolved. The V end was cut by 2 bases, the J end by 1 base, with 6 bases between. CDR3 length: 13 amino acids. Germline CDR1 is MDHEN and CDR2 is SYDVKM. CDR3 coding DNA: TGTGCCAGCAGTTTACCCCCATCCTACGAGCAGTACTTC. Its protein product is CASSLPPSYEQYF.

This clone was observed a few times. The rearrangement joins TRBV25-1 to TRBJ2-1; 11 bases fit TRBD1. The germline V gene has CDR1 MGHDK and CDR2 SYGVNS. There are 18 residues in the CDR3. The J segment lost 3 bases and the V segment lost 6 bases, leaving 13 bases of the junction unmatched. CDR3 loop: CASRPRTGGDPFYNEQFF. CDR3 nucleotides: TGTGCCAGCAGGCCCCGGACAGGGGGCGACCCCTTCTACAATGAGCAGTTCTTC.

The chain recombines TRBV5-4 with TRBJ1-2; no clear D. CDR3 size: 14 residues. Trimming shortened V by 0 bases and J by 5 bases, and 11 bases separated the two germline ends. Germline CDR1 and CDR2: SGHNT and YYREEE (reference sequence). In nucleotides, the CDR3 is TGTGCCAGCAGCTTGGTATCACGGGAATATGGCTACACCTTC. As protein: CASSLVSREYGYTF.

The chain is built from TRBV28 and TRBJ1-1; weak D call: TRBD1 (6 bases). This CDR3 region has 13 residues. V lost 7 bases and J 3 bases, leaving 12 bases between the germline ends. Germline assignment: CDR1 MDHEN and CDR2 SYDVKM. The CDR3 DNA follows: TGTGCCAGCATTAGAGGGGGGGACACTGAAGCTTTCTTT. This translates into CASIRGGDTEAFF.

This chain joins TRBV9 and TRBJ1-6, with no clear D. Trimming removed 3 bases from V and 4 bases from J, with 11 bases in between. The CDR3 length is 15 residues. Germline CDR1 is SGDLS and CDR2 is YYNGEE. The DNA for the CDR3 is TGTGCCAGCAGCGGCGGAGGGATGTATAATTCACCCCTCCACTTT. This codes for CASSGGGMYNSPLHF.

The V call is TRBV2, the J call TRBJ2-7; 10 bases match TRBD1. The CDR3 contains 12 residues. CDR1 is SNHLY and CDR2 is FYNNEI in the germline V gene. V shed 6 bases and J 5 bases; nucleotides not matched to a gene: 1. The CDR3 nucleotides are TGTGCCAGCAGCGGACAGGGGGACGAGCAGTACTTC. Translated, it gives CASSGQGDEQYF.

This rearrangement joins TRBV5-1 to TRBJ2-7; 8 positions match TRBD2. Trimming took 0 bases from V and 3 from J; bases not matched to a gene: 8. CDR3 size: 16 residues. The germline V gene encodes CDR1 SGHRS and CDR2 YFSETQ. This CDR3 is CASSLAGGGQGYEQYF. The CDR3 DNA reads TGCGCCAGCAGCTTGGCCGGCGGGGGGCAGGGCTACGAGCAGTACTTC.

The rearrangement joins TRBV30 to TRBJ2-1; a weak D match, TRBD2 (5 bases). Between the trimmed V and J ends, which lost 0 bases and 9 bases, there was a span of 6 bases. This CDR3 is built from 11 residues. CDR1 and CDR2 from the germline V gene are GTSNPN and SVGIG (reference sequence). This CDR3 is CAWSVEGEQFF. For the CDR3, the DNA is TGTGCCTGGAGTGTTGAGGGTGAGCAGTTCTTC.

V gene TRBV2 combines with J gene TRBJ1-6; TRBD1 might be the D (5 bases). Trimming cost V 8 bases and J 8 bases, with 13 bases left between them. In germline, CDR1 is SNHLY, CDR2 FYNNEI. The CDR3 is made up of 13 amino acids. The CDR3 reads CASVRERDSPLHF. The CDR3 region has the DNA TGTGCCAGCGTCAGGGAGAGGGATTCACCCCTCCACTTT.

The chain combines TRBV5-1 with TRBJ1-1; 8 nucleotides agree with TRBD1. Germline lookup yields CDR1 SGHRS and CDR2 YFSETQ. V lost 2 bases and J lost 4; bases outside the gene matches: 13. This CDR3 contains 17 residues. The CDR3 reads CASSLPLGRGQGTEAFF. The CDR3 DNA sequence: TGCGCCAGCAGCTTACCACTGGGCAGGGGGCAGGGCACTGAAGCTTTCTTT.